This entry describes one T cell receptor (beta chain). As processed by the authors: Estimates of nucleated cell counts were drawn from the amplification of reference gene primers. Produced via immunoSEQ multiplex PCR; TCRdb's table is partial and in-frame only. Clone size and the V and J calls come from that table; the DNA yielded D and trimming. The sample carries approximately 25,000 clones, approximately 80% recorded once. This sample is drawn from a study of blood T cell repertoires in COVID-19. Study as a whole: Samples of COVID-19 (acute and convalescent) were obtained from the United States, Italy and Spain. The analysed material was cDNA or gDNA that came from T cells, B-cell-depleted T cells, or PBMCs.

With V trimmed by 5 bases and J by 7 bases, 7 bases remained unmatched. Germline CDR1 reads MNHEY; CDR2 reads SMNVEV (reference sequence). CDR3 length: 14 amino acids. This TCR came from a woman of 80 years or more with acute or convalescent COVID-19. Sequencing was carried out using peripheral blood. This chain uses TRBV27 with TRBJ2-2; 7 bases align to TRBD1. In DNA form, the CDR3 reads TGTGCCAGCAGTCAAGGACAGGCTCTCGGGGAGCTGTTTTTT. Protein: CASSQGQALGELFF.